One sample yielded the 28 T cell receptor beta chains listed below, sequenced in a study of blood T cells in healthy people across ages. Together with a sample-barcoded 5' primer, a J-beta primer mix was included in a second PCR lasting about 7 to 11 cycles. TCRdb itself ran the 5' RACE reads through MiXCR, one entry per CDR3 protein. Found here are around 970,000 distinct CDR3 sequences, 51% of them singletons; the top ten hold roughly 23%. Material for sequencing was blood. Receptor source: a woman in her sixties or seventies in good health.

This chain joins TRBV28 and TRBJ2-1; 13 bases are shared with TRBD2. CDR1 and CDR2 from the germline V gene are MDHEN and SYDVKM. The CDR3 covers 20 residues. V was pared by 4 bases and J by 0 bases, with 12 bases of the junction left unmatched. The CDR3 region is CASSSPRTSGRWSSYNEQFF. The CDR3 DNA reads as TGTGCCAGCAGTTCCCCGAGGACTAGCGGGAGATGGTCCTCCTACAATGAGCAGTTCTTC.

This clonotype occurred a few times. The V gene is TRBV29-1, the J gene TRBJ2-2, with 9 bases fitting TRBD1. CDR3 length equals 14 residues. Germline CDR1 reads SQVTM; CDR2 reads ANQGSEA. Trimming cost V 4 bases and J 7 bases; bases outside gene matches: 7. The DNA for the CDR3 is TGCAGCGTTGTAACAGGGGGCATTGGCGGGGAGCTGTTTTTT. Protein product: CSVVTGGIGGELFF.

Here the CDR3 DNA reads TGTGCCACCAGCAACGGGACTAGCGGGACCCTAGCCCCCTACGAGCAGTACTTC. Residues: CATSNGTSGTLAPYEQYF. The chain links TRBV15 to TRBJ2-7; TRBD2 aligns across 13 bases. The V gene end was trimmed by 4 bases and the J gene end by 2 bases; junction bases not matched to a gene: 11. CDR1 and CDR2 (germline): LNHNV, YYDKDF (reference sequence). The CDR3 extends over 18 amino acids.

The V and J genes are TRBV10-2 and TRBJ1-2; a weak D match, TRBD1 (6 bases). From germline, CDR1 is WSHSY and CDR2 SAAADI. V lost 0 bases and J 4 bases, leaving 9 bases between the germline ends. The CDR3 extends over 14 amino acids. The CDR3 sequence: CASSESEGGYGYTF. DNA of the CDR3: TGCGCCAGCAGTGAGTCTGAGGGGGGCTATGGCTACACCTTC.

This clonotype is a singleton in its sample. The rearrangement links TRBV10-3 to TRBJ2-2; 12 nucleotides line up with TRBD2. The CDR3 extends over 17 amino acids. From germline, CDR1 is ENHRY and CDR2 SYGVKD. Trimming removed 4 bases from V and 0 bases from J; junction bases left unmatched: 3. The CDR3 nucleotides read TGTGCCATCAGTGGACTAGCGGGAGACTCGAACACCGGGGAGCTGTTTTTT. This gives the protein CAISGLAGDSNTGELFF.

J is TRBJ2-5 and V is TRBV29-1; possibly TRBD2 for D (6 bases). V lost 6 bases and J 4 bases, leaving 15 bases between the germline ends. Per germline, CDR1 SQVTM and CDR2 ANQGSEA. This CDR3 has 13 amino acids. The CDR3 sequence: CSVRLVWTETQYF. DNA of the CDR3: TGCAGCGTGAGACTAGTCTGGACAGAGACCCAGTACTTC.

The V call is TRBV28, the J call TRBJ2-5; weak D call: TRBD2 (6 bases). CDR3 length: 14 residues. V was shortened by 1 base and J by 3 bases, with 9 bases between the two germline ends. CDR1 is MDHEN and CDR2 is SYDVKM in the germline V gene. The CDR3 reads CASSLYAGKETQYF. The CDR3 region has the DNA TGTGCCAGCAGTTTATATGCGGGGAAAGAGACCCAGTACTTC.

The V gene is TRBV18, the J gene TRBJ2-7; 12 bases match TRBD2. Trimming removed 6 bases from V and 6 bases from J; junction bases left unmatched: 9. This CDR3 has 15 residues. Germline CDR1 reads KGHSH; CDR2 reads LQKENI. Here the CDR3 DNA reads TGTGCCAGCTCGCGGGATCGGACTAGCGGGACCGAGCAGTACTTC. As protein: CASSRDRTSGTEQYF.

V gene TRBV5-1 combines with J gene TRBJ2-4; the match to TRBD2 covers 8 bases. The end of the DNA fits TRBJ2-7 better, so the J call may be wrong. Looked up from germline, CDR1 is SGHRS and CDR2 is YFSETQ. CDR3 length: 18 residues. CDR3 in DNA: TGCGCCAGCCAACGGGGGGGAGAGTTCCAGGGAGAGTTCTACGAGCAGTACTTC. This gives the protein CASQRGGEFQGEFYEQYF.

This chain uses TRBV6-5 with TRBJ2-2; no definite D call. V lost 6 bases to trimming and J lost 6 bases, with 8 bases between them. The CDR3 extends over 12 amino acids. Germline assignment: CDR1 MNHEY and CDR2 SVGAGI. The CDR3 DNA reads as TGTGCCAGCAGCCCCCTCTCCGGGGAGCTGTTTTTT. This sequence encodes CASSPLSGELFF.

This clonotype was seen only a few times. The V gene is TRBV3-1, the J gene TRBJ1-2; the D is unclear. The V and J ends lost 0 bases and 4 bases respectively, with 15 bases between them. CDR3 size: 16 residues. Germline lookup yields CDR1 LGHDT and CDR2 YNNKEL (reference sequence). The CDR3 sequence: CASSQERPLRPYGYTF. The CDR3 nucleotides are TGTGCCAGCAGCCAAGAAAGGCCTCTTCGCCCCTATGGCTACACCTTC.

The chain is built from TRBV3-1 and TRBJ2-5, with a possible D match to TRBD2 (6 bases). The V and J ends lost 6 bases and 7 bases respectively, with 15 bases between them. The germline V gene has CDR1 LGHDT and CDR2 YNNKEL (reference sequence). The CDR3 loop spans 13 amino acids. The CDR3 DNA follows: TGTGCCAGCAGTGGGACTGCCGGCGGGACCCAGTACTTC. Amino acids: CASSGTAGGTQYF.

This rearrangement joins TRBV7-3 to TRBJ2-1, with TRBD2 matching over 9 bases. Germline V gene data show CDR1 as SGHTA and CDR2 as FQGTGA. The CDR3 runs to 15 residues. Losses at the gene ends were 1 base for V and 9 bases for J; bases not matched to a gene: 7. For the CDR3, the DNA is TGTGCCAGCAGCTTAAAGGCTAGCGGGATGGGTGAGCAGTTCTTC. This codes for CASSLKASGMGEQFF.

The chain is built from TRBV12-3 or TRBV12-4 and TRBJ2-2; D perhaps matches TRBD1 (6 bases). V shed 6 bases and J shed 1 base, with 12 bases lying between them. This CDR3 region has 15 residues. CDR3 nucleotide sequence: TGTGCCAGCAGAAGGGGGACGGAGAACACCGGGGAGCTGTTTTTT. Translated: CASRRGTENTGELFF.

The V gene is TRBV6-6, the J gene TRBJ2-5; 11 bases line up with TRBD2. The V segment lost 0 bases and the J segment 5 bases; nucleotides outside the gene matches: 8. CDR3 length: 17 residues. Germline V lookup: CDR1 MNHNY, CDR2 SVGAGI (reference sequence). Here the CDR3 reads CASSYSNPSGRSETQYF. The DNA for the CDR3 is TGTGCCAGCAGTTACTCGAACCCTAGCGGGAGGAGTGAGACCCAGTACTTC.

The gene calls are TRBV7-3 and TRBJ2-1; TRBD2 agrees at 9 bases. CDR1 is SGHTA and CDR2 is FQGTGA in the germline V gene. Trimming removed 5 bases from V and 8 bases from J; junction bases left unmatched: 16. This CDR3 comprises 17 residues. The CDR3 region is CASSRRPLAGSHDEQFF. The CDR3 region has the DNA TGTGCCAGCAGCCGCAGGCCCCTAGCGGGAAGCCACGATGAGCAGTTCTTC.

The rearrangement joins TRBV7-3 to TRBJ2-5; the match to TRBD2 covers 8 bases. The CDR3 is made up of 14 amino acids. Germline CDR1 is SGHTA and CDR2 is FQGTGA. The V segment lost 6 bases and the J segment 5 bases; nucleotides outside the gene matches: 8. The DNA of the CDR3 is TGTGCCAGCAGTAAAGACGGGACTAGGGAGACCCAGTACTTC. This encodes CASSKDGTRETQYF.

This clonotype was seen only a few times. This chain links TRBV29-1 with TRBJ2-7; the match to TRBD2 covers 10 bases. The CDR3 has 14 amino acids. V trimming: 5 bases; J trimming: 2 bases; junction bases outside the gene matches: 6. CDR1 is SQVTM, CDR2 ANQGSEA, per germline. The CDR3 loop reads CSVLAGAGAYEQYF. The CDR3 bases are TGCAGCGTTCTAGCGGGAGCGGGGGCCTACGAGCAGTACTTC.

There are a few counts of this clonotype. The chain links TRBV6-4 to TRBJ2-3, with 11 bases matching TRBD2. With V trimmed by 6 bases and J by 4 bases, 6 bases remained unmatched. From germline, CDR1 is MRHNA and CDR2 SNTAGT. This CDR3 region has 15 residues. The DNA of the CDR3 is TGTGCCAGCAGCTCCCTAGCGGGAGGCGCAGATACGCAGTATTTT. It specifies CASSSLAGGADTQYF.

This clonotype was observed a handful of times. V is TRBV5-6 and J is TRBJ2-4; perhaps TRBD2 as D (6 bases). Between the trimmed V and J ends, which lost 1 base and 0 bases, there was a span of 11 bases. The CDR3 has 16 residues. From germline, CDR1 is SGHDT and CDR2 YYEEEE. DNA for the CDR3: TGTGCCAGCAGCTTGCCCGGGGGACTAGCCAAAAACATTCAGTACTTC. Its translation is CASSLPGGLAKNIQYF.

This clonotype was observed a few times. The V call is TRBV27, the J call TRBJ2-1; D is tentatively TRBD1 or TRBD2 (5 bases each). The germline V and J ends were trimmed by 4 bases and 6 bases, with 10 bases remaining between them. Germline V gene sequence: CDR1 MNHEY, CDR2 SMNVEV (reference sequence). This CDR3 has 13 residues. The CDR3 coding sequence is TGTGCCAGCAGTTGGGGGAGAAGCAATGAGCAGTTCTTC. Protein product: CASSWGRSNEQFF.

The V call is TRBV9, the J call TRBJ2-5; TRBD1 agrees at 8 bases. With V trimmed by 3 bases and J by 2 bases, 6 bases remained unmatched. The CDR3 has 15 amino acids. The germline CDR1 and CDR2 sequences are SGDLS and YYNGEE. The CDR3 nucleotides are TGTGCCAGCAGCGCAGCAAGGACAGGGCAAGAGACCCAGTACTTC. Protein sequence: CASSAARTGQETQYF.

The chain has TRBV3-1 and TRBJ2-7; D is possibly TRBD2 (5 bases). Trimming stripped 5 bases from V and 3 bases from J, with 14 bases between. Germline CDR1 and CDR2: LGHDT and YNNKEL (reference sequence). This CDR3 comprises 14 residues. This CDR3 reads CASSVNDYNYEQYF. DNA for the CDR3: TGTGCCAGCAGCGTCAACGACTACAACTACGAGCAGTACTTC.

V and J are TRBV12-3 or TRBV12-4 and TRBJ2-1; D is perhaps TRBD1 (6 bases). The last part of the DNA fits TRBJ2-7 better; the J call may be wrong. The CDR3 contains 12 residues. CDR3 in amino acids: CASQQGYNEQYF. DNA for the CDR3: TGTGCCAGCCAACAGGGTTACAATGAGCAGTACTTC.

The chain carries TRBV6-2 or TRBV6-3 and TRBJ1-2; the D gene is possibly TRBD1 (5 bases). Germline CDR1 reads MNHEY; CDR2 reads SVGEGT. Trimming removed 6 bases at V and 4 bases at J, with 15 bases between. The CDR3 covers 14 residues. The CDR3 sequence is CASSYTSTVYGYTF. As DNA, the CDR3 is TGTGCCAGCAGCTATACGTCGACAGTCTATGGCTACACCTTC.

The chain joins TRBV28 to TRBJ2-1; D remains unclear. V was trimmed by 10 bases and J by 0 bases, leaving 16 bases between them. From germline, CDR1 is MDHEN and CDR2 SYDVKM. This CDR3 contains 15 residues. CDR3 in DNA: TGTGCCATCGCCCCTAGGCTTCCCTCCTACAATGAGCAGTTCTTC. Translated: CAIAPRLPSYNEQFF.

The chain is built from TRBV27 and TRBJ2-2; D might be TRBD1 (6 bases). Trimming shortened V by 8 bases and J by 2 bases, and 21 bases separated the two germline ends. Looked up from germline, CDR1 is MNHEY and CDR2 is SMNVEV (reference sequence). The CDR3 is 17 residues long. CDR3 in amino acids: CASLPVGQGPNTGELFF. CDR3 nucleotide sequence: TGTGCCAGCCTTCCAGTGGGGCAGGGGCCCAACACCGGGGAGCTGTTTTTT.

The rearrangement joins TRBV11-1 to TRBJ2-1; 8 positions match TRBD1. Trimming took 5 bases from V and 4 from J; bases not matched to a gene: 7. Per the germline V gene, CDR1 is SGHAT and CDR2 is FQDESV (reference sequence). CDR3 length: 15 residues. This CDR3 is CASSPGRTGYNEQFF. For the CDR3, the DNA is TGTGCCAGCAGCCCCGGTCGGACAGGGTACAATGAGCAGTTCTTC.